This T cell receptor beta chain came from a study of blood T cells in healthy people across ages. Study conclusions and caveats: Per million T cells, TCR beta diversity dropped about linearly as age rose. Considered underestimates were the diversity estimates obtained from one million T cells.

A J-beta primer mix and a sample-barcoded 5' primer were used in a second PCR of about 7 to 12 cycles. Through a template-switch adaptor with 12 random nucleotides, each cDNA molecule received a tag. MiXCR was run by TCRdb on the 5' RACE reads, yielding one entry per CDR3 protein. There are roughly 800,000 distinct CDR3 sequences in the sample; nearly 60% occur only once, and 20% to 25% lies in the top ten. Trimming left V 4 bases short and J 4 bases short, with 10 bases between. Germline V lookup: CDR1 SQVTM, CDR2 ANQGSEA. This CDR3 has 13 residues. The sample holds a few counts of this clonotype. Antigen: not known. Isolation yielded PBMCs, at least 7 million per sample, in every case.

The sequence derives from a man aged 25 to 45 in good health. The specimen sequenced was blood. The V gene is TRBV29-1, the J gene TRBJ1-4; no firm D call. The CDR3 sequence: CSVGAGFNEKLFF. CDR3 DNA sequence: TGCAGCGTTGGTGCCGGTTTTAATGAAAAACTGTTTTTT.